This TCR beta chain was captured by sequencing in a study of shared clonotypes between healthy human individuals. The method was immunoSEQ multiplex PCR; TCRdb's version includes in-frame clones alone and lacks a portion of them. The table includes over 950,000 clones, roughly 80% detected once. CDR3 length: 15 residues. The V gene lost 3 bases and the J gene lost 2 bases, with 13 bases spanning the gap. From germline, CDR1 is SGHNT and CDR2 YYREEE (reference sequence). Sample: memory CD4+ T cells from PBMCs. Noted subset: CD45RA-negative fraction. This rearrangement joins TRBV5-4 to TRBJ2-3, with D perhaps matching TRBD1 (6 bases). The TCR was taken from a man younger than 35 in good health. Some clones in this sample may be carry-over from other donors' samples. The CDR3 here is CASSYRTDLTDTQYF. CDR3 nucleotides: TGTGCCAGCAGCTATCGGACAGATCTCACAGATACGCAGTATTTT.